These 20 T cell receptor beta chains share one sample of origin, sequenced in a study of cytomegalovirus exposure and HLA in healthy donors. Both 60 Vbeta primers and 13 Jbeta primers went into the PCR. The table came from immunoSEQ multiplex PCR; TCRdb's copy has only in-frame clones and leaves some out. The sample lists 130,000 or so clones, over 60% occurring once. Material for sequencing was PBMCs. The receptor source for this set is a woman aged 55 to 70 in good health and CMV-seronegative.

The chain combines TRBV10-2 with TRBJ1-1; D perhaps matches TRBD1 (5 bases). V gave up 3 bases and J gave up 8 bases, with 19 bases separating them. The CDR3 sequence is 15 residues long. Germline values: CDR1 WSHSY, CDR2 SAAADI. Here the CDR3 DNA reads TGCGCCAGCAGTGAAACGAAACAGGTCATAAACGAAGCTTTCTTT. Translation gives CASSETKQVINEAFF.

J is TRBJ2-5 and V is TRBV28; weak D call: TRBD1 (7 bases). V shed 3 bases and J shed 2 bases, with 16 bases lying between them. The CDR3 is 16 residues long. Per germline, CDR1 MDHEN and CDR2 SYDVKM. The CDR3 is CASSFGPRGDQETQYF. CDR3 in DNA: TGTGCCAGCAGTTTTGGTCCCAGGGGGGATCAAGAGACCCAGTACTTC.

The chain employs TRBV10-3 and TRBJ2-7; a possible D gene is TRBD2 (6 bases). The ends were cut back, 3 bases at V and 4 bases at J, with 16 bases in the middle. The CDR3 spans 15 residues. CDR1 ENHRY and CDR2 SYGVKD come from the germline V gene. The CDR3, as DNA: TGTGCCATCAGTGAATGGGACTGGCGCGGTTACGAGCAGTACTTC. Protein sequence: CAISEWDWRGYEQYF.

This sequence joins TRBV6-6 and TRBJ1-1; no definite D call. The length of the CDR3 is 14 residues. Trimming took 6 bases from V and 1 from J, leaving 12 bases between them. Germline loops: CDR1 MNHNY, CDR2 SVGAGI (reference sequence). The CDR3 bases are TGTGCCAGCAGACCCAGAAGTCAGAACACTGAAGCTTTCTTT. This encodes CASRPRSQNTEAFF.

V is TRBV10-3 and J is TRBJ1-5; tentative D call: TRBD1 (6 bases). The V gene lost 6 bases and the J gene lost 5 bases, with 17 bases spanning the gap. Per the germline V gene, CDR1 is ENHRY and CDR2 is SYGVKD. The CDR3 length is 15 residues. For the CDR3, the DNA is TGTGCCATCAGAGACAACAGGGAGCAAGATCAGCCCCAGCATTTT. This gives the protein CAIRDNREQDQPQHF.

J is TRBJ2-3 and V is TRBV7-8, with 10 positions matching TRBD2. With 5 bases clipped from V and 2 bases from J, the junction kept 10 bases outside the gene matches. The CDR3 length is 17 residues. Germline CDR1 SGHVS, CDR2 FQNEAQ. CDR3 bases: TGTGCCAGCAGCCTATCGACTAGCGGGTCCTCCACAGATACGCAGTATTTT. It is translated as CASSLSTSGSSTDTQYF.

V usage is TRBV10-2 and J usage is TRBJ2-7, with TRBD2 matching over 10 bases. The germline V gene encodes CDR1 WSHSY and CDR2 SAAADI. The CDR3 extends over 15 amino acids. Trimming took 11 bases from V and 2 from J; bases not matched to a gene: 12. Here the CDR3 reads CAGAGRLAGAYEQYF. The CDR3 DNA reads TGCGCCGGAGCTGGTCGTCTAGCGGGAGCCTACGAGCAGTACTTC.

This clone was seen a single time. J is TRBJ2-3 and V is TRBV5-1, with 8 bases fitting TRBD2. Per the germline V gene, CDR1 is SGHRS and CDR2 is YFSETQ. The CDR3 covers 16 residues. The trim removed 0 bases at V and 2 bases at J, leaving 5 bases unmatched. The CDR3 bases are TGCGCCAGCAGCTTGGCGACTAGCGCTTACACAGATACGCAGTATTTT. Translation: CASSLATSAYTDTQYF. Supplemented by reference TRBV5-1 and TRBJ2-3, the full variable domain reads KAGVTQTPRYLIKTRGQQVTLSCSPISGHRSVSWYQQTPGQGLQFLFEYFSETQRNKGNFPGRFSGRQFSNSRSEMNVSTLELGDSALYLCASSLATSAYTDTQYFGPGTRLTVL.

The CDR3 sequence is CASSLLGSGNYEQYF. CDR3 DNA sequence: TGTGCCAGCAGTTTATTGGGGTCGGGGAACTACGAGCAGTACTTC. This chain joins TRBV28 and TRBJ2-7; D is perhaps TRBD2 (5 bases). Trimming pared 1 base from V and 3 bases from J, leaving 13 bases between. Germline CDR1 MDHEN, CDR2 SYDVKM. The CDR3 has 15 amino acids.

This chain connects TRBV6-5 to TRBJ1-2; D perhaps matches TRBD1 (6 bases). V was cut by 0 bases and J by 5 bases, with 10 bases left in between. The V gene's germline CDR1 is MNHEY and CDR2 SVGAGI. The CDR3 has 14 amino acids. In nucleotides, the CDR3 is TGTGCCAGCAGTTACTCGAGGGGGATTTATGGCTACACCTTC. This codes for CASSYSRGIYGYTF.

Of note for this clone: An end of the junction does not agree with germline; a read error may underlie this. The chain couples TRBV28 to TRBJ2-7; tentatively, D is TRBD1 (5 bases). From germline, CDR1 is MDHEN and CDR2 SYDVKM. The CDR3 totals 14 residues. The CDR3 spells CASTWGWSSHEQYF. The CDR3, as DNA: TGTGCCAGCACATGGGGCTGGAGCTCCCACGAGCAGTACTTC.

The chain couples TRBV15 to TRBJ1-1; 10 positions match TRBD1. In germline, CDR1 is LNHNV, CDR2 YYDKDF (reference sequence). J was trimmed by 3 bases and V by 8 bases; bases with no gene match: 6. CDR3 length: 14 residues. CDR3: CATRIGQGDTEAFF. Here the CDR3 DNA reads TGTGCCACCCGAATTGGACAGGGGGACACTGAAGCTTTCTTT. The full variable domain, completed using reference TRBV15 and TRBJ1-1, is DAMVIQNPRYQVTQFGKPVTLSCSQTLNHNVMYWYQQKSSQAPKLLFHYYDKDFNNEADTPDNFQSRRPNTSFCFLDIRSPGLGDTAMYLCATRIGQGDTEAFFGQGTRLTVV.

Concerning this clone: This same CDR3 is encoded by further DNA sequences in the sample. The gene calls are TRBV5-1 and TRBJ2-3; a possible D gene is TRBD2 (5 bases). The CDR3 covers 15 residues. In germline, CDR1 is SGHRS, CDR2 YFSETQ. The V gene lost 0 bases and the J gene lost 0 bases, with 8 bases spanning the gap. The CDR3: CASSLGSGSTDTQYF. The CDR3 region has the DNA TGCGCCAGCAGCTTGGGCTCGGGAAGCACAGATACGCAGTATTTT.

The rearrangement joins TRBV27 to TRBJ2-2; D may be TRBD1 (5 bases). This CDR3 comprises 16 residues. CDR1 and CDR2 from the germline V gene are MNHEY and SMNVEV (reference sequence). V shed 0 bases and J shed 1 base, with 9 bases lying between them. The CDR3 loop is CASSLSAGQNTGELFF. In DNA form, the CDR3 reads TGTGCCAGCAGTTTATCGGCAGGGCAGAACACCGGGGAGCTGTTTTTT.

The CDR3 spells CASSGTSGNYNEQFF. CDR3 nucleotide sequence: TGCGCCAGCAGCGGAACTAGCGGGAACTACAATGAGCAGTTCTTC. The genes are TRBV5-1 and TRBJ2-1, with 10 bases matching TRBD2. Germline CDR1 is SGHRS and CDR2 is YFSETQ. Losses at the gene ends were 4 bases for V and 3 bases for J; bases not matched to a gene: 4. This CDR3 spans 15 amino acids.

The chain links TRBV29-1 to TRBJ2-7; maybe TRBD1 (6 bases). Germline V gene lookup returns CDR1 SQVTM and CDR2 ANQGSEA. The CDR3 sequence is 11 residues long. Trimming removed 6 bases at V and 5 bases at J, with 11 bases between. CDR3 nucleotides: TGCAGCGTGGCCGAGGGGGACGAGCAGTACTTC. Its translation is CSVAEGDEQYF.

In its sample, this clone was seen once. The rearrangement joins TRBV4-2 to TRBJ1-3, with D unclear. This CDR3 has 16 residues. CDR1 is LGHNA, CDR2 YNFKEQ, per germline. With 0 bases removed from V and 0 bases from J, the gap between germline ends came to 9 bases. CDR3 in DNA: TGTGCCAGCAGCCAAGATGAGGGTGGCTCTGGAAACACCATATATTTT. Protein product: CASSQDEGGSGNTIYF.

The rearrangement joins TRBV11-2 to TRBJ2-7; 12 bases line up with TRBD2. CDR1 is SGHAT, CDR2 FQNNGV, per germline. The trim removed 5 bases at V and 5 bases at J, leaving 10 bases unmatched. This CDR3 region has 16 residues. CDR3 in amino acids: CASSPPSGRAVHEQYF. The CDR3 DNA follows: TGTGCCAGCAGCCCTCCTAGCGGGAGGGCCGTCCACGAGCAGTACTTC.

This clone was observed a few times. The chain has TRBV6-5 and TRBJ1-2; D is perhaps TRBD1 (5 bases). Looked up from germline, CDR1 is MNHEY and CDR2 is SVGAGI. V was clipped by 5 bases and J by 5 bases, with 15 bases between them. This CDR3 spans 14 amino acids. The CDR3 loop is CASSLGSGLYGYTF. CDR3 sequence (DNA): TGTGCCAGCAGTCTTGGCTCAGGGCTGTATGGCTACACCTTC.

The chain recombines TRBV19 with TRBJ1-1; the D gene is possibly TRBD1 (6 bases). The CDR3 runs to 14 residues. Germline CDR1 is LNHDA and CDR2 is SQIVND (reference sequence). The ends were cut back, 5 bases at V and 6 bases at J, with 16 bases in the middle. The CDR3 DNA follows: TGTGCCAGTAGTGCCTACAGGGCAGAGGCTGAAGCTTTCTTT. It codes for CASSAYRAEAEAFF.